The 22 T cell receptor beta chains given below trace back to one sample, sequenced in a study of breast tumors, draining lymph nodes, adjacent tissues. TCRdb reprocessed the multiplex PCR reads via MiXCR and lists one record per CDR3 protein. The sample yields some 31,000 distinct CDR3 sequences, roughly 69% seen once. The specimen sequenced was breast tumor tissue. Source of these receptors: a female donor with breast cancer. Some clones in this sample may be carry-over from other donors' samples.

This clonotype showed up many times. V and J are TRBV6-2 or TRBV6-3 and TRBJ2-7; D gene uncertain. Trimming removed 5 bases from V and 0 bases from J, with 8 bases in between. This CDR3 has 13 residues. Per the germline V gene, CDR1 is MNHEY and CDR2 is SVGEGT. CDR3 coding DNA: TGTGCCAGCAGTCACCAGAACTCCTACGAGCAGTACTTC. Protein: CASSHQNSYEQYF.

The V and J genes are TRBV2 and TRBJ1-3; the match to TRBD1 covers 7 bases. Trimming cost V 6 bases and J 4 bases; bases outside gene matches: 12. Germline CDR1 SNHLY, CDR2 FYNNEI. CDR3 size: 16 residues. The CDR3 loop is CASSSNKQGLGNTIYF. The CDR3 nucleotides read TGTGCCAGCAGCTCAAACAAACAGGGGTTGGGAAACACCATATATTTT.

The V gene is TRBV24-1, the J gene TRBJ2-3; maybe TRBD2 (6 bases). This CDR3 region has 17 residues. Germline V gene data show CDR1 as KGHDR and CDR2 as SFDVKD. Trimming removed 0 bases at V and 5 bases at J, with 17 bases between. This chain's CDR3 is CATSDLGPGGAEDTQYF. In nucleotides, the CDR3 is TGTGCCACCAGTGATTTGGGGCCGGGCGGGGCAGAAGATACGCAGTATTTT.

This clonotype was detected only once. The chain joins TRBV11-3 to TRBJ2-5; 8 nucleotides agree with TRBD1. The CDR3 contains 15 residues. V shed 4 bases and J 5 bases; nucleotides not matched to a gene: 9. CDR1 and CDR2 (germline): SGHNT, YENEEA. CDR3 DNA sequence: TGTGCCAGCAGCTCATCACACCGGGACAGGGAGACCCAGTACTTC. Its translation: CASSSSHRDRETQYF.

This chain joins TRBV7-3 and TRBJ1-2, with D tentatively TRBD1 (6 bases). The V gene's germline CDR1 is SGHTA and CDR2 FQGTGA. The CDR3 is 13 amino acids. Trimming removed 6 bases from V and 8 bases from J, with 16 bases in between. The CDR3 DNA reads as TGTGCCAGCAGTCCGACAGGTGGGAGCGGCTACACCTTC. It yields the protein CASSPTGGSGYTF.

The chain is built from TRBV7-9 and TRBJ1-4; D is perhaps TRBD1 (5 bases). The germline gives CDR1 SEHNR, CDR2 FQNEAQ (reference sequence). V lost 5 bases to trimming and J lost 8 bases, with 6 bases between them. This CDR3 spans 11 amino acids. CDR3 loop: CASSEGEKLFF. CDR3 bases: TGTGCCAGCAGCGAGGGGGAAAAACTGTTTTTT. Variable domain in full (rest from reference TRBV7-9 and TRBJ1-4): DTGVSQNPRHKITKRGQNVTFRCDPISEHNRLYWYRQTLGQGPEFLTYFQNEAQLEKSRLLSDRFSAERPKGSFSTLEIQRTEQGDSAMYLCASSEGEKLFFGSGTQLSVL.

This clonotype appeared a single time. The chain joins TRBV2 to TRBJ2-3; D is undetermined. CDR1 is SNHLY, CDR2 FYNNEI, per germline. CDR3 length: 12 residues. With 6 bases removed from V and 3 bases from J, the gap between germline ends came to 7 bases. Here the CDR3 DNA reads TGTGCCAGCAGCGGTGGTACAGATACGCAGTATTTT. This translates into CASSGGTDTQYF.

This clonotype was picked up a small number of times. This rearrangement joins TRBV7-2 to TRBJ2-7; the D gene is possibly TRBD1 (6 bases). The CDR3 runs to 14 residues. Deletions cut 0 bases from V and 2 bases from J, with 8 bases between. Germline CDR1 SGHTA, CDR2 FQGNSA. CDR3 DNA sequence: TGTGCCAGCAGCTTAGCCAGGGGAACCTACGAGCAGTACTTC. It translates to CASSLARGTYEQYF.

This chain uses TRBV11-2 with TRBJ1-6, with 8 bases lining up with TRBD1. CDR1 and CDR2 from the germline V gene are SGHAT and FQNNGV. The J segment lost 10 bases and the V segment lost 5 bases, leaving 7 bases of the junction unmatched. The CDR3 runs to 14 residues. Written as DNA, the CDR3 is TGTGCCAGCAGCACCTGGGGACAGGTGTCACCCCTCCACTTT. The encoded protein is CASSTWGQVSPLHF.

The genes are TRBV2 and TRBJ2-7, with D possibly called TRBD1 or TRBD2 (6 bases each). With 3 bases removed from V and 4 bases from J, the gap between germline ends came to 19 bases. The CDR3 runs to 16 residues. The germline CDR1 and CDR2 sequences are SNHLY and FYNNEI. CDR3 amino acids: CASSDRGTQKGYEQYF. The DNA of the CDR3 is TGTGCCAGCAGTGATAGGGGGACTCAAAAGGGGTACGAGCAGTACTTC.

This clonotype was observed many times. The V gene is TRBV20-1, the J gene TRBJ2-3; unclear D gene. CDR3 length: 17 residues. Germline V gives CDR1 DFQATT, CDR2 SNEGSKA (reference sequence). The V and J ends lost 0 bases and 2 bases respectively, with 18 bases between them. Written as DNA, the CDR3 is TGCAGTGCTAGAGATGCCCACTTCGATATTTTCACAGATACGCAGTATTTT. Amino acids: CSARDAHFDIFTDTQYF.

As regards this clonotype: No conserved phenylalanine or tryptophan ends this CDR3, so it is likely a read error. The chain recombines TRBV7-3 with TRBJ2-5; D perhaps matches TRBD1 (6 bases). Trimming took 6 bases from V and 2 from J, leaving 13 bases between them. This CDR3 comprises 14 residues. CDR1 and CDR2 from the germline V gene are SGHTA and FQGTGA. CDR3 bases: TGTGCCAGCAGGTTAGGGGGAAATCAAGAGACCCAGTACCTC. The encoded protein is CASRLGGNQETQYL.

The chain carries TRBV7-6 and TRBJ1-2; 10 nucleotides align to TRBD1. The CDR3 consists of 14 residues. The V gene's germline CDR1 is SGHVS and CDR2 FNYEAQ. V was pared by 4 bases and J by 8 bases, with 7 bases of the junction left unmatched. This chain's CDR3 is CASSWGQGMGGYTF. The CDR3 region has the DNA TGTGCCAGCAGCTGGGGACAGGGGATGGGGGGCTACACCTTC.

V is TRBV19 and J is TRBJ1-4; D gene unclear. The germline CDR1 and CDR2 sequences are LNHDA and SQIVND (reference sequence). V was trimmed by 6 bases and J by 0 bases, leaving 8 bases between them. The CDR3 sequence is 14 residues long. The CDR3 loop reads CASRGSATNEKLFF. DNA for the CDR3: TGTGCCAGTAGGGGCTCCGCAACTAATGAAAAACTGTTTTTT.

The gene calls are TRBV4-2 and TRBJ2-5; 9 bases map to TRBD2. CDR1 and CDR2 from the germline V gene are LGHNA and YNFKEQ. This CDR3 has 16 residues. Trimming took 4 bases from V and 5 from J; bases not matched to a gene: 11. CDR3 nucleotide sequence: TGTGCCAGCAGCCGCGGTAGCGGGAGCGTCTGGGAGACCCAGTACTTC. Residues: CASSRGSGSVWETQYF.

This rearrangement joins TRBV12-3 or TRBV12-4 to TRBJ2-1; the D call may be TRBD1 or TRBD2 (5 bases each). The V end was cut by 10 bases, the J end by 8 bases, with 15 bases between. This CDR3 spans 12 amino acids. The CDR3 is CATRDLADEQFF. The DNA of the CDR3 is TGTGCCACCCGGGACCTAGCTGATGAGCAGTTCTTC.

This clonotype was found many times. The chain links TRBV14 to TRBJ2-7; D ambiguous. The CDR3 totals 13 residues. The germline CDR1 and CDR2 sequences are SGHDN and FVKESK. V was trimmed by 0 bases and J by 1 base, leaving 4 bases between them. This chain's CDR3 is CASSQDRSYEQYF. CDR3 nucleotides: TGTGCCAGCAGCCAAGATCGTTCCTACGAGCAGTACTTC.

This clonotype was recorded many times. This chain links TRBV7-9 with TRBJ2-3; 8 bases are shared with TRBD1. The germline V gene encodes CDR1 SEHNR and CDR2 FQNEAQ (reference sequence). J was trimmed by 1 base and V by 5 bases; bases with no gene match: 5. The CDR3 extends over 15 amino acids. In DNA, the CDR3 is TGTGCCAGCAGCCCAACAGGGGGAGGCACAGATACGCAGTATTTT. Translating it yields CASSPTGGGTDTQYF.

In its sample, this clonotype is medium-sized. The chain is built from TRBV7-9 and TRBJ1-6; D remains unclear. Germline V gives CDR1 SEHNR, CDR2 FQNEAQ (reference sequence). V was cut by 5 bases and J by 7 bases, with 15 bases left in between. The CDR3 loop spans 15 amino acids. The CDR3 DNA follows: TGTGCCAGCAGCAAGGCTCCAGGATTGAATTCACCCCTCCACTTT. Protein sequence: CASSKAPGLNSPLHF.

This clonotype was picked up a small number of times. The chain links TRBV5-4 to TRBJ2-7, with D perhaps TRBD1 (6 bases). Germline assignment: CDR1 SGHNT and CDR2 YYREEE (reference sequence). Trimming removed 4 bases from V and 3 bases from J, with 14 bases in between. The CDR3 length is 14 residues. The CDR3 sequence is CASSGGHSLYEQYF. The CDR3 DNA reads TGTGCCAGCAGCGGGGGACATTCCCTCTACGAGCAGTACTTC.

This clonotype is a singleton in its sample. The J gene is TRBJ2-7, the V gene TRBV12-3 or TRBV12-4; 9 nucleotides align to TRBD2. CDR3 size: 14 residues. V shed 6 bases and J 7 bases; nucleotides not matched to a gene: 10. CDR3 residues: CASSSTDSGREQYF. The CDR3 coding sequence is TGTGCCAGCAGCTCCACCGACAGCGGGAGGGAGCAGTACTTC.

The sample holds one count of this clonotype. The chain combines TRBV15 with TRBJ2-1, with D perhaps matching TRBD1 (5 bases). V lost 2 bases to trimming and J lost 6 bases, with 14 bases between them. CDR1 LNHNV and CDR2 YYDKDF come from the germline V gene (reference sequence). The CDR3 loop spans 15 amino acids. CDR3 nucleotides: TGTGCCACCAGCAGAATTACAGGTTCCAGCAATGAGCAGTTCTTC. This encodes CATSRITGSSNEQFF.